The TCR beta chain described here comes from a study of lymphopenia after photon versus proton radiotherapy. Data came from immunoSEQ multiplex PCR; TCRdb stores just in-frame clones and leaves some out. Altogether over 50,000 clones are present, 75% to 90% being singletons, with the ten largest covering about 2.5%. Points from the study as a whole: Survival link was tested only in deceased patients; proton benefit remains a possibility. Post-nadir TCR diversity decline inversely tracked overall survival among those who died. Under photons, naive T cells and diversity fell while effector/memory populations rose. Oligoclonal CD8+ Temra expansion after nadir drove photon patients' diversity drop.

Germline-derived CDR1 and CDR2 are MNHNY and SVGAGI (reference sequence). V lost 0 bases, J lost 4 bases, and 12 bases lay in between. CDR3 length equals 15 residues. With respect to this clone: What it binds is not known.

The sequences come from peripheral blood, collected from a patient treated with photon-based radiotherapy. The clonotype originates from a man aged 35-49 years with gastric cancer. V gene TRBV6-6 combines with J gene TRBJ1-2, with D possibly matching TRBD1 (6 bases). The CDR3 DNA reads TGTGCCAGCAGTTACTCGGGGGGGCTGGGCTATGGCTACACCTTC. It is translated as CASSYSGGLGYGYTF.